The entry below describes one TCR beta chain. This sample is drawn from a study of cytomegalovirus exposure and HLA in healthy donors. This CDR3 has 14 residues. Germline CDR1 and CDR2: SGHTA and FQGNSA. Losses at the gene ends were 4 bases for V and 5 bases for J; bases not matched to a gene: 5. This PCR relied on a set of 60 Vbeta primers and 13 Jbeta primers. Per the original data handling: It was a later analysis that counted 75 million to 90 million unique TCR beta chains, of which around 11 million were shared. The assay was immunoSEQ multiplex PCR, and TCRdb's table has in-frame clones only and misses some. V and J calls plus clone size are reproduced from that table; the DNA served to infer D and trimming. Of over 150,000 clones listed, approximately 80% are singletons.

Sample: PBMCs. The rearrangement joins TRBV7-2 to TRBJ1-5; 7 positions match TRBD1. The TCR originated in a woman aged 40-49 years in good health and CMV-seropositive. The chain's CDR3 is CASSSGDSYQPQHF. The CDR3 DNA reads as TGTGCCAGCAGCTCTGGGGACAGCTATCAGCCCCAGCATTTT.